These 26 T cell receptor beta chains share one sample of origin, sequenced in a study of cytomegalovirus exposure and HLA in healthy donors (dated by TCRdb to the late 2010s). Library prep was done by the immunoSEQ multiplex PCR assay. For the multiplex PCR, a mixture combining 60 forward primers for TCR Vbeta segments and 13 reverse primers for TCR Jbeta segments was used. The immuneACCESS repertoire file appears here via TCRdb, limited to in-frame rearrangements. These files lack a portion of the clones; in checked studies, under half of the deficit traces to unresolved V genes, and the cause of the others is not known. The sample has more than 95,000 clones on record, 75% to 85% of them singletons. Approximately 4% of the sample lies in the top ten. The sequencing sample was made of PBMCs. The receptors here all came from a young man in good health and CMV-seropositive.

This clone was observed a handful of times. V is TRBV6-4 and J is TRBJ2-3, with D possibly matching TRBD1 (5 bases). There are 13 residues in the CDR3. V was pared by 3 bases and J by 1 base, with 5 bases between. The germline gives CDR1 MRHNA, CDR2 SNTAGT. The chain's CDR3 is CASSEQGTDTQYF. The CDR3 nucleotides are TGTGCCAGCAGTGAACAGGGCACAGATACGCAGTATTTT.

To note about this clone: Distinct nucleotide sequences in the sample also encode this CDR3. The chain couples TRBV18 to TRBJ2-5; 10 bases are shared with TRBD2. This CDR3 region has 14 residues. V lost 3 bases to trimming and J lost 2 bases; unmatched junction nucleotides: 0. Germline assignment: CDR1 KGHSH and CDR2 LQKENI. The CDR3 loop is CASSPGLAQETQYF. CDR3 sequence (DNA): TGTGCCAGCTCACCGGGACTAGCGCAAGAGACCCAGTACTTC.

The chain joins TRBV19 to TRBJ2-2; maybe TRBD1 (5 bases). CDR1 is LNHDA, CDR2 SQIVND, per germline (reference sequence). The CDR3 is 14 amino acids. Trimming pared 6 bases from V and 1 base from J, leaving 9 bases between. The CDR3 here is CASRRQGNTGELFF. CDR3 nucleotide sequence: TGTGCCAGTAGGAGGCAGGGGAACACCGGGGAGCTGTTTTTT.

The chain couples TRBV30 to TRBJ2-5; possible D gene TRBD1, 7 bases. Trimming left V 2 bases short and J 4 bases short, with 17 bases between. There are 15 residues in the CDR3. Germline-derived CDR1 and CDR2 are GTSNPN and SVGIG (reference sequence). The CDR3 DNA is TGTGCCTGGAGTACAGGGGTAGGAGCGGGAGAGACCCAGTACTTC. It codes for CAWSTGVGAGETQYF.

The chain employs TRBV30 and TRBJ1-5; D is possibly TRBD1 (6 bases). The CDR3 has 16 residues. Trimming stripped 2 bases from V and 1 base from J, with 15 bases between. CDR1 and CDR2 from the germline V gene are GTSNPN and SVGIG (reference sequence). In DNA form, the CDR3 reads TGTGCCTGGAGTACTGTAGGGGGTATAAGCAATCAGCCCCAGCATTTT. It translates to CAWSTVGGISNQPQHF.

The chain is built from TRBV9 and TRBJ2-1; D is possibly TRBD1 (7 bases). Germline V gene lookup returns CDR1 SGDLS and CDR2 YYNGEE. V was pared by 0 bases and J by 4 bases, with 20 bases between. The CDR3 runs to 18 residues. The CDR3: CASSVGSVGRGAYNEQFF. The CDR3 DNA sequence: TGTGCCAGCAGCGTAGGAAGCGTCGGCAGGGGGGCTTACAATGAGCAGTTCTTC.

On this clone itself: No DNA is shown, since the ends of the CDR3 on it are uncertain; the CDR3 is the one TCRdb lists. The V gene is TRBV9, the J gene TRBJ2-1; the table gives TRBD2 as D, unverified against the DNA. The CDR3 has 16 residues if both end residues are counted. Germline V gives CDR1 SGDLS, CDR2 YYNGEE. CDR3 loop: CASSVGGGSSYNEQLF.

This chain uses TRBV28 with TRBJ2-5; D is possibly TRBD2 (5 bases). The ends were cut back, 8 bases at V and 11 bases at J, with 18 bases in the middle. Germline values: CDR1 MDHEN, CDR2 SYDVKM. The CDR3 runs to 12 residues. The CDR3 spells CASLDQKGEQYF. DNA for the CDR3: TGTGCCAGCTTGGACCAAAAGGGAGAGCAGTACTTC.

This chain connects TRBV10-3 to TRBJ2-7; a weak D match, TRBD2 (6 bases). Germline V gives CDR1 ENHRY, CDR2 SYGVKD. Trimming took off 5 bases at V and 3 bases at J, with 32 bases between the two ends. This CDR3 is 20 amino acids long. CDR3 sequence: CAISYILNCSFGGTLYEQYF. The CDR3 coding sequence is TGTGCCATCAGTTATATCTTAAATTGTAGCTTCGGGGGAACCCTCTACGAGCAGTACTTC.

The rearrangement joins TRBV7-2 to TRBJ2-3; D is uncertain. CDR3 size: 14 residues. Trimming cost V 5 bases and J 6 bases, with 15 bases left between them. The germline V gene has CDR1 SGHTA and CDR2 FQGNSA. The CDR3: CASSERRSADTQYF. The DNA of the CDR3 is TGTGCCAGCAGCGAAAGACGATCAGCGGATACGCAGTATTTT.

The genes are TRBV14 and TRBJ2-2; D perhaps matches TRBD1 (6 bases). The CDR3 has 14 residues. Between the trimmed V and J ends, which lost 5 bases and 5 bases, there was a span of 12 bases. Germline lookup yields CDR1 SGHDN and CDR2 FVKESK. CDR3 sequence: CASSVQGWTGELFF. CDR3 in DNA: TGTGCCAGCAGCGTACAGGGCTGGACCGGGGAGCTGTTTTTT.

There are a few counts of this clone. This chain joins TRBV7-3 and TRBJ2-3, with TRBD1 identical over 8 bases. V shed 2 bases and J 1 base; nucleotides not matched to a gene: 2. CDR1 and CDR2 from the germline V gene are SGHTA and FQGTGA. The CDR3 runs 15 residues. CDR3 sequence reads: CASSLDRGGTDTQYF. The CDR3 DNA is TGTGCCAGCAGCTTAGACAGGGGAGGCACAGATACGCAGTATTTT. The complete variable domain, with remaining parts taken from reference TRBV7-3 and TRBJ2-3, reads GAGVSQTPSNKVTEKGKYVELRCDPISGHTALYWYRQSLGQGPEFLIYFQGTGAADDSGLPNDRFFAVRPEGSVSTLKIQRTERGDSAVYLCASSLDRGGTDTQYFGPGTRLTVL.

The rearrangement uses TRBV19 and TRBJ2-7, with D uncertain. V lost 1 base and J 0 bases, leaving 16 bases between the germline ends. The CDR3 covers 17 residues. Germline V gene lookup returns CDR1 LNHDA and CDR2 SQIVND (reference sequence). The DNA for the CDR3 is TGTGCCAGTAGTATAGGCCCCCCGGGTGAGGACTCCTACGAGCAGTACTTC. Translating it yields CASSIGPPGEDSYEQYF.

J is TRBJ2-7 and V is TRBV6-1; the match to TRBD1 covers 7 bases. Germline CDR1 and CDR2: MNHNS and SASEGT. CDR3 length equals 16 residues. V shed 1 base and J 2 bases; nucleotides not matched to a gene: 8. CDR3 in amino acids: CASSEDRGPPAYEQYF. DNA of the CDR3: TGTGCCAGCAGTGAAGACAGGGGCCCCCCCGCCTACGAGCAGTACTTC.

V usage is TRBV11-2 and J usage is TRBJ2-1; 10 bases agree with TRBD2. V lost 5 bases to trimming and J lost 6 bases; unmatched junction nucleotides: 4. Germline V CDR1 and CDR2: SGHAT, FQNNGV. CDR3 length: 14 residues. The CDR3 nucleotides are TGTGCCAGCAGCCTGAGCGGGGGGGCCAATGAGCAGTTCTTC. The encoded protein is CASSLSGGANEQFF.

The count of this clone is one. V is TRBV9 and J is TRBJ1-2, with a weak D call TRBD1 (6 bases). This CDR3 comprises 15 residues. Deletions cut 0 bases from V and 3 bases from J, with 12 bases between. The germline V gene has CDR1 SGDLS and CDR2 YYNGEE. The CDR3 coding sequence is TGTGCCAGCAGCGTAGGCCAGGGGTTGGACTATGGCTACACCTTC. Translating it yields CASSVGQGLDYGYTF.

J is TRBJ1-4 and V is TRBV18, with D unclear. The germline V gene encodes CDR1 KGHSH and CDR2 LQKENI. The ends were cut back, 3 bases at V and 8 bases at J, with 10 bases in the middle. This CDR3 region has 13 residues. The CDR3 loop is CASSPGPGEKLFF. The CDR3 DNA reads as TGTGCCAGCTCACCTGGGCCAGGAGAAAAACTGTTTTTT.

The gene calls are TRBV6-5 and TRBJ1-2; tentatively, D is TRBD1 (6 bases). V lost 5 bases and J lost 4, with 11 bases in between. Germline V gene lookup returns CDR1 MNHEY and CDR2 SVGAGI. CDR3 length equals 13 residues. The chain's CDR3 is CASSRGQVYGYTF. In DNA, the CDR3 is TGTGCCAGCAGTAGGGGACAAGTCTATGGCTACACCTTC.

V and J are TRBV7-9 and TRBJ2-1, with D perhaps TRBD1 (5 bases). V was clipped by 1 base and J by 7 bases, with 8 bases between them. The germline CDR1 and CDR2 sequences are SEHNR and FQNEAQ (reference sequence). The CDR3 sequence is 13 residues long. The CDR3 region is CASSLVTGNEQFF. CDR3 DNA: TGTGCCAGCAGCTTAGTCACAGGAAATGAGCAGTTCTTC.

The chain employs TRBV6-5 and TRBJ1-1; TRBD1 aligns across 12 bases. The V gene end was trimmed by 4 bases and the J gene end by 10 bases; junction bases not matched to a gene: 10. In germline, CDR1 is MNHEY, CDR2 SVGAGI. This CDR3 spans 15 amino acids. CDR3 amino acids: CASSSSEGQGARAFF. In DNA, the CDR3 is TGTGCCAGCAGTTCCTCCGAGGGACAGGGGGCAAGAGCTTTCTTT.

The V and J genes are TRBV9 and TRBJ1-1; 8 nucleotides match TRBD1. Trimming took 0 bases from V and 1 from J; bases not matched to a gene: 5. Germline loops: CDR1 SGDLS, CDR2 YYNGEE. The CDR3 extends over 16 amino acids. Written as DNA, the CDR3 is TGTGCCAGCAGCGTAGGGCAGGGGGCTAGGAACACTGAAGCTTTCTTT. Protein sequence: CASSVGQGARNTEAFF. The whole variable domain, remainder taken from reference TRBV9 and TRBJ1-1, is DSGVTQTPKHLITATGQRVTLRCSPRSGDLSVYWYQQSLDQGLQFLIQYYNGEERAKGNILERFSAQQFPDLHSELNLSSLELGDSALYFCASSVGQGARNTEAFFGQGTRLTVV.

The J gene is TRBJ2-5, the V gene TRBV27; D might be TRBD1 (5 bases). The CDR3 extends over 15 amino acids. Trimming shortened V by 5 bases and J by 1 base, and 14 bases separated the two germline ends. Germline V gene sequence: CDR1 MNHEY, CDR2 SMNVEV (reference sequence). CDR3 coding DNA: TGTGCCAGCAGTACGAATGCAGGGATCCAAGAGACCCAGTACTTC. Residues: CASSTNAGIQETQYF.

This chain links TRBV4-2 with TRBJ1-6; 7 positions match TRBD1. From germline, CDR1 is LGHNA and CDR2 YNFKEQ. The CDR3 is made up of 16 amino acids. Unmatched junction bases numbered 3, after V lost 4 bases and J lost 0 bases. CDR3 DNA: TGTGCCAGCAGCCCACAGGGGAGCTCCTATAATTCACCCCTCCACTTT. Amino acid sequence: CASSPQGSSYNSPLHF.

The V gene is TRBV7-9, the J gene TRBJ1-1; D may be TRBD1 (6 bases). The germline CDR1 and CDR2 sequences are SEHNR and FQNEAQ (reference sequence). The CDR3 loop spans 15 amino acids. V was clipped by 4 bases and J by 10 bases, with 22 bases between them. The CDR3 nucleotides are TGTGCCAGCAGCTCCTGGACAGAGATTACCTCGAGAGCTTTCTTT. It yields the protein CASSSWTEITSRAFF.

This chain links TRBV7-2 with TRBJ1-1, with 7 bases matching TRBD1. CDR1 and CDR2 (germline): SGHTA, FQGNSA. CDR3 length: 17 residues. With 5 bases clipped from V and 4 bases from J, the junction kept 16 bases outside the gene matches. The CDR3 DNA reads as TGTGCCAGCAGCGCAGACAGGGTACGTTTCGTGAGCACTGAAGCTTTCTTT. It encodes CASSADRVRFVSTEAFF.

This clone was recorded only once. The chain uses TRBV18 and TRBJ1-3; the match to TRBD1 covers 7 bases. CDR1 and CDR2 from the germline V gene are KGHSH and LQKENI. Germline trimming cut 6 bases from V and 4 bases from J; bases unmatched to any gene: 18. The CDR3 covers 18 residues. The CDR3 protein is CASSLLLRQGVSGNTIYF. CDR3 nucleotides: TGTGCCAGCTCCCTCCTACTTCGACAGGGAGTAAGCGGAAACACCATATATTTT.